Included here is one T cell receptor (beta chain) sequence, with context. The antigen remains undetermined. This record comes from a study of blood T cells in healthy people across ages. Findings of the study overall: The percentage of naive T cells correlated strongly with TCR beta diversity.

It was with a sample-barcoded 5' primer and a J-beta primer mix that a second PCR of about 6 to 12 cycles was run. MiXCR was run by TCRdb on the 5' RACE reads, yielding one entry per CDR3 protein. Among hundreds of thousands of distinct CDR3 sequences listed, 20% to 25% were seen once. CDR3 length: 16 residues. Germline V gene sequence: CDR1 SGHVS, CDR2 FNYEAQ. This same sample was also taken into another study, of T cells of mothers and their children.

The clonotype comes from a boy younger than 18 in good health. The V and J genes are TRBV7-6 and TRBJ2-5, with 7 bases matching TRBD2. The J call may not be correct, given that the DNA end is closer to TRBJ2-7. Sequencing used blood. This CDR3 reads CASSSPRGVKAYEQYF. Here the CDR3 DNA reads TGTGCCAGCAGCTCCCCTCGGGGGGTTAAAGCCTACGAGCAGTACTTC.